This T cell receptor (beta chain) was sequenced in a study of CD8 T cells in Susac syndrome. Broader study findings: As the study acknowledged, the number of individuals who were part of its TCR sequencing and HLA analysis was relatively small.

CD8+ and CD4+ T cells taken from blood had their TCR beta sequenced. The CD8+ and CD4+ T cells were isolated magnetically using a negative isolation approach, whereas the TEMRA cells were enriched by FACS. After extraction with the RNeasy kit, 0.5 to 1 ug of the RNA was reverse transcribed using random hexamers. It was immunoSEQ multiplex PCR that amplified TCR beta CDR3 across 54 Vbeta and 13 Jbeta. Via MiXCR, TCRdb re-called the immunoSEQ multiplex PCR reads, giving one row per CDR3 protein. The sample yields about 200,000 distinct CDR3 sequences, roughly 94% seen once. This clonotype has more than one count but fewer than ten. The target antigen is unknown. V lost 2 bases, J lost 9 bases, and 7 bases stayed unmatched. Per the germline V gene, CDR1 is GTSNPN and CDR2 is SVGIG (reference sequence). This CDR3 comprises 14 residues.

The receptor was derived from a human donor with multiple sclerosis. The genes are TRBV30 and TRBJ1-6, with 7 bases fitting TRBD1. The sequenced sample consisted of CD4+ T cells from PBMCs. In DNA, the CDR3 is TGTGCCTGGAGTCTGACAGGGCTAGGTTCACCCCTCCACTTT. As protein: CAWSLTGLGSPLHF.